This T cell receptor (beta chain) was recorded in a study of Ad26.COV2.S vaccination and SARS-CoV-2 variants. The data were produced by immunoSEQ multiplex PCR, yet TCRdb's version contains in-frame clones alone and is incomplete. The repertoire holds under 250,000 clones, with around 88% as singletons. Treatment of the sample: approximately 18 received Ad26.COV2.S at low or high dose, single or two shots; about 5 received placebo; per-sample allocation not given. The samples date from day 63 after the first vaccine or placebo injection. It was Wuhan-strain SARS-CoV-2 spike that the Ad26 vaccine vector expressed. Germline CDR1 SGHTA, CDR2 FQGNSA. V lost 5 bases and J lost 1, with 9 bases in between. The CDR3 has 14 amino acids. Turning to this clone: Its target is unknown.

General study points: Individuals receiving vaccine had higher spike-specific TCR breadth than placebo recipients did.

The sequence was obtained from a person aged 18-65 years who received the Ad26.COV2.S COVID-19 vaccine or a placebo. The chain joins TRBV7-2 to TRBJ1-5, with a possible D match to TRBD1 (5 bases). The sequencing used peripheral blood, collected in a trial of Ad26.COV2.S vaccine versus placebo. Written as DNA, the CDR3 is TGTGCCAGCAGCCTGGGGACGAGCAATCAGCCCCAGCATTTT. This gives the protein CASSLGTSNQPQHF.